A selection of T cell receptor beta chains follows, all from one sample in a study of T-cell memory formation after mild COVID-19. One entry per CDR3 protein, called by TCRdb with MiXCR from the 5' RACE reads. The sample includes about 400,000 distinct CDR3 sequences, approximately 24% of them seen just once. The specimen was PBMCs or a T cell subset sorted from them (not recorded which). These receptors were obtained from an adult woman who had mild COVID-19 (a few samples of this study predate the infection). Cell type and time point are not known. Both conserved end residues are part of each CDR3. A D gene is named only where the DNA matches it firmly. Size tells how often a clone was seen (once, few, many) or the class of an expanded clone, and some rows leave it out.

V gene,clone size,D gene,J gene,CDR3 protein,CDR3 DNA
TRBV27,.,TRBD2,TRBJ2-1,CASSSPELAGTPHEQFF,TGTGCCAGCAGTTCCCCCGAACTAGCGGGTACACCCCATGAGCAGTTCTTC
TRBV3-1,.,.,TRBJ1-5,CASSQGTLEGQPQHF,TGTGCCAGCAGCCAAGGGACGCTAGAGGGTCAGCCCCAGCATTTT
TRBV5-1,.,TRBD2,TRBJ2-5,CASSAGNSGRSEETQYF,TGCGCCAGCAGCGCCGGCAATAGCGGGAGATCGGAAGAGACCCAGTACTTC
TRBV6-4,few,.,TRBJ1-1,CASGRGRTEAFF,TGTGCCAGCGGCAGGGGCAGGACTGAAGCTTTCTTT
TRBV3-1,once,.,TRBJ2-2,CASSQHQGTGELFF,TGTGCCAGCAGCCAGCACCAGGGGACCGGGGAGCTGTTTTTT
TRBV5-1,.,.,TRBJ2-7,CASSLVRGNRIHEQYF,TGCGCCAGCAGCTTGGTGCGGGGTAATAGGATCCACGAGCAGTACTTC
TRBV11-3,few,.,TRBJ2-2,CASRLVTNTGELFF,TGTGCCAGCCGACTGGTTACGAACACCGGGGAGCTGTTTTTT
TRBV24-1,few,TRBD2,TRBJ2-2,CATSNGLETGELFF,TGTGCCACCAGTAATGGACTAGAAACCGGGGAGCTGTTTTTT
TRBV12-3/TRBV12-4,few,.,TRBJ2-5,CASSSTPGHSSDQYF,TGTGCCAGCAGTTCTACTCCGGGACACTCCTCGGACCAGTACTTC
TRBV7-9,.,.,TRBJ1-6,CASSLSRGVNSPLHF,TGTGCCAGCAGCTTATCGCGGGGGGTGAACTCACCCCTCCACTTT